The T cell receptor (beta chain) under discussion was sequenced for a study of blood T cell repertoires in COVID-19. Some clones are missing from TCRdb's copy, which holds only in-frame ones; the method was immunoSEQ multiplex PCR. This table holds about 210,000 clones, 85% to 90% found once. This clone was detected only once. Sequenced material: peripheral blood. The receptor was isolated from a man aged 55 to 69 who had recovered from COVID-19.

The CDR3 DNA follows: TGTGCCAGCAGTTACAGGGGGAAATCCTACAATGAGCAGTTCTTC. Amino acid sequence: CASSYRGKSYNEQFF. J is TRBJ2-1 and V is TRBV6-2 or TRBV6-3; a possible D gene is TRBD1 (6 bases). V dropped 2 bases and J dropped 1 base, with 9 bases sitting between them. This CDR3 is built from 15 residues. In germline, CDR1 is MNHEY, CDR2 SVGEGT.